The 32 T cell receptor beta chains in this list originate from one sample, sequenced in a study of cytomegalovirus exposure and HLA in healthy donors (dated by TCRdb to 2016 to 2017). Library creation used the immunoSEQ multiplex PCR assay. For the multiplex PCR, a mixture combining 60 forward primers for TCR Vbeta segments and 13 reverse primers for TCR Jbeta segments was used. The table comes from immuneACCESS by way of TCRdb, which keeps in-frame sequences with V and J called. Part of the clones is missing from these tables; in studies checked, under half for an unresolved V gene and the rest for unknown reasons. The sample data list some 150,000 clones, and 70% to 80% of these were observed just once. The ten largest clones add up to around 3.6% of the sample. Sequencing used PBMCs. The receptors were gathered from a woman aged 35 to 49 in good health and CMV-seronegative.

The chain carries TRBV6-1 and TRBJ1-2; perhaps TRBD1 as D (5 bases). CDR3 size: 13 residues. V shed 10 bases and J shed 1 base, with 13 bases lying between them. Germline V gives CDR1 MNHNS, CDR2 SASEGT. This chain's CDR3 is CATRRQINYGYTF. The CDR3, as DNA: TGTGCCACCCGTAGACAGATTAACTATGGCTACACCTTC.

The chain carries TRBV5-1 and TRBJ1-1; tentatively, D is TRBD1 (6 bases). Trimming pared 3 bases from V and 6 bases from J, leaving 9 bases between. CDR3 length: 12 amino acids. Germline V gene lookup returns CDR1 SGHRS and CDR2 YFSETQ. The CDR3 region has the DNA TGCGCCAGCAGCTCCACAGGGTCTGAAGCTTTCTTT. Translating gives CASSSTGSEAFF.

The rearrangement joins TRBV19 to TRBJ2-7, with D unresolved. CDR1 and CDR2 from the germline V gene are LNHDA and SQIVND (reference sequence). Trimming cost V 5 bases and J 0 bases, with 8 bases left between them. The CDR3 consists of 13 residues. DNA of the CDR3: TGTGCCAGTAGTTCCGGGTCCTCCTACGAGCAGTACTTC. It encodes CASSSGSSYEQYF.

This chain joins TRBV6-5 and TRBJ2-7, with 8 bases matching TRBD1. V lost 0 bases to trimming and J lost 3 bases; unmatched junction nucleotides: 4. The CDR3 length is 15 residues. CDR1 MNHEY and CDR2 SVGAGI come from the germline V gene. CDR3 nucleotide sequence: TGTGCCAGCAGTTACTCGGCTACAGGGGGCTACGAGCAGTACTTC. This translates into CASSYSATGGYEQYF.

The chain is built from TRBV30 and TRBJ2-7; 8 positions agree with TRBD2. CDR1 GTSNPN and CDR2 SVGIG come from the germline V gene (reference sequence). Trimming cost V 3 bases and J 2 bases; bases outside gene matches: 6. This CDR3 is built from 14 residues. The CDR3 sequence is CAWRPLAGAYEQYF. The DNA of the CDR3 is TGTGCCTGGAGACCTCTAGCGGGCGCCTACGAGCAGTACTTC.

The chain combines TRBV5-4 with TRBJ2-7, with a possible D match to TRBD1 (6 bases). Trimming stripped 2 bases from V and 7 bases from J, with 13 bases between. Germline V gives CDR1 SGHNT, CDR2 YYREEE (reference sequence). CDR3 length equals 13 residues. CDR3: CASSFYGQIEQYF. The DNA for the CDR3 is TGTGCCAGCAGCTTCTATGGACAGATAGAGCAGTACTTC.

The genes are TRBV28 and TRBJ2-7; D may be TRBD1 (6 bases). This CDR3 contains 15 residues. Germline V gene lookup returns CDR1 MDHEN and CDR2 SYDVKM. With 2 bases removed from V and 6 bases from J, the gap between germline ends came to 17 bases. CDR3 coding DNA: TGTGCCAGCAGTTTAAGGGCAGGGGCGTTTGGCGAGCAGTACTTC. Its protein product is CASSLRAGAFGEQYF.

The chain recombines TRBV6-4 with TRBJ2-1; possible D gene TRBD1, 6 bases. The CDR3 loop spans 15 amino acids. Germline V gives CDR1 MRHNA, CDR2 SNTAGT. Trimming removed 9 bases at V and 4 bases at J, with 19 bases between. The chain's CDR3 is CASSTGTQAYNEQFF. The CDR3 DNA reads TGTGCCAGTTCCACCGGGACACAGGCTTACAATGAGCAGTTCTTC.

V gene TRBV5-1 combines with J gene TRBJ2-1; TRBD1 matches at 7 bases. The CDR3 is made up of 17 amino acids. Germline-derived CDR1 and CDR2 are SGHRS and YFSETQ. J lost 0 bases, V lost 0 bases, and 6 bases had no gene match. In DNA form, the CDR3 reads TGCGCCAGCAGCTTGGGAGGGGGCGGAGGCTCCTACAATGAGCAGTTCTTC. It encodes CASSLGGGGGSYNEQFF.

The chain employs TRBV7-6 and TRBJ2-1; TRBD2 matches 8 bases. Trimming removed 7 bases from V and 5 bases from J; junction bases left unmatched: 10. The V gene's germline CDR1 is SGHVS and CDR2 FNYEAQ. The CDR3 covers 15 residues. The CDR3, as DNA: TGTGCCAGCATCCGGGGGGGGAGCGGGGACAATGAGCAGTTCTTC. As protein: CASIRGGSGDNEQFF.

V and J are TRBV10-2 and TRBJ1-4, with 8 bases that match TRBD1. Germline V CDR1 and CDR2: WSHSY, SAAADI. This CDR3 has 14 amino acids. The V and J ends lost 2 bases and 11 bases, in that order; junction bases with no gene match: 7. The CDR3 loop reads CASSEGTGGGKLFF. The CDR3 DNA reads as TGCGCCAGCAGTGAGGGGACAGGTGGAGGGAAACTGTTTTTT.

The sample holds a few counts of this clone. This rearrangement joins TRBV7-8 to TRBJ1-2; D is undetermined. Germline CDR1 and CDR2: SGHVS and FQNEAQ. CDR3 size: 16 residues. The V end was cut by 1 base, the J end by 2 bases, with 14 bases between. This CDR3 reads CASSLVSAGGNYGYTF. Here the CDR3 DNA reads TGTGCCAGCAGCTTAGTGTCGGCGGGTGGCAACTATGGCTACACCTTC.

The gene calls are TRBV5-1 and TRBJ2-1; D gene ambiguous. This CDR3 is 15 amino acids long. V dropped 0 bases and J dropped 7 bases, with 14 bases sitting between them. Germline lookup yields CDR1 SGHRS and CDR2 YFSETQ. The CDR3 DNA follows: TGCGCCAGCAGCTTGGGCGGTTCCGTGTGGAATGAGCAGTTCTTC. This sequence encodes CASSLGGSVWNEQFF.

The CDR3 sequence is CASSEPLQGAREKLFF. Written as DNA, the CDR3 is TGTGCCAGCAGTGAGCCACTCCAGGGGGCGCGCGAAAAACTGTTTTTT. The chain is built from TRBV25-1 and TRBJ1-4; 8 bases are shared with TRBD1. CDR3 length equals 16 residues. CDR1 and CDR2 (germline): MGHDK, SYGVNS. J lost 8 bases, V lost 3 bases, and 11 bases had no gene match.

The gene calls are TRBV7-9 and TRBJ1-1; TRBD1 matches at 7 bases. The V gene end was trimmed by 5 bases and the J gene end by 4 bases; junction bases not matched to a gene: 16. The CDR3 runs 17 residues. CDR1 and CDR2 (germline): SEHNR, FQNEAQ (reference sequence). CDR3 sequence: CASSLKGGGGGRTEAFF. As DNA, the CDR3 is TGTGCCAGCAGCCTAAAAGGGGGAGGAGGGGGCCGCACTGAAGCTTTCTTT.

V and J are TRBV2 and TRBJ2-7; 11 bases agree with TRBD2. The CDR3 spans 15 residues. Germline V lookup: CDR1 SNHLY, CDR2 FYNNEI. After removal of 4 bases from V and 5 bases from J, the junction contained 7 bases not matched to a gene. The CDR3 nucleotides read TGTGCCAGCAGTGTACTAGCGGGAGTCAGCAACGAGCAGTACTTC. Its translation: CASSVLAGVSNEQYF. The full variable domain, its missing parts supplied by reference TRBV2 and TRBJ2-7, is EPEVTQTPSHQVTQMGQEVILRCVPISNHLYFYWYRQILGQKVEFLVSFYNNEISEKSEIFDDQFSVERPDGSNFTLKIRSTKLEDSAMYFCASSVLAGVSNEQYFGPGTRLTVT.

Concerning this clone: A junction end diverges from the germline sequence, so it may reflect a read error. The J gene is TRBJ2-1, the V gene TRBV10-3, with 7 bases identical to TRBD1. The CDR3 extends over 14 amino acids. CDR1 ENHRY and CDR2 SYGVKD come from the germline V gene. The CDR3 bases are TGTGCCATCACTGAGGGGACAGAACTCAATGAGCAGTTCTTC. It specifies CAITEGTELNEQFF.

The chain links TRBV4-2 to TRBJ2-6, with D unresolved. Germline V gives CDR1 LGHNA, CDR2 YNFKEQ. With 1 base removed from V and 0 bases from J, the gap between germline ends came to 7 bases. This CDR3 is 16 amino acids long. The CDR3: CASSQVSFSGANVLTF. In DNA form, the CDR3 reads TGTGCCAGCAGCCAAGTATCGTTCTCTGGGGCCAACGTCCTGACTTTC.

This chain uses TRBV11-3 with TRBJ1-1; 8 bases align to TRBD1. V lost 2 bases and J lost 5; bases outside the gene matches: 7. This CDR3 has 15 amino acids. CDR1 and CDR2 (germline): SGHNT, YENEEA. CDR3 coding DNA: TGTGCCAGCAGCTTACATCCAGGGGGCAGAACTGAAGCTTTCTTT. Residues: CASSLHPGGRTEAFF.

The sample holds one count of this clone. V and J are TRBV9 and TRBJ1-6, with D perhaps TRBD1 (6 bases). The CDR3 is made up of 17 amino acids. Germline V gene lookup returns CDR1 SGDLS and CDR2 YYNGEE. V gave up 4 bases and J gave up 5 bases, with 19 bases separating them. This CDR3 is CASSLHLRGGNNSPLHF. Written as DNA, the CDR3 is TGTGCCAGCAGCCTCCACCTGAGGGGGGGAAATAATTCACCCCTCCACTTT.

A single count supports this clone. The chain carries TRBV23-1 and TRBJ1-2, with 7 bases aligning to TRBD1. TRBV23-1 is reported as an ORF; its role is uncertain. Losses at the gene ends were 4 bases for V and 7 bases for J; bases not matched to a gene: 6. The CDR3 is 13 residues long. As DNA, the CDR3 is TGCGCCAGCAGTCTAAACAGGGGTTCTGGCTACACCTTC. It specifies CASSLNRGSGYTF.

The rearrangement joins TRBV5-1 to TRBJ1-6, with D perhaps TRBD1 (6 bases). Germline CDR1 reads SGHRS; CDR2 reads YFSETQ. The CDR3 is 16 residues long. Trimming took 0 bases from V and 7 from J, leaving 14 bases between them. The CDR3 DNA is TGCGCCAGCAGCTTGGGGGCTGGGGGCGGCAATTCACCCCTCCACTTT. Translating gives CASSLGAGGGNSPLHF.

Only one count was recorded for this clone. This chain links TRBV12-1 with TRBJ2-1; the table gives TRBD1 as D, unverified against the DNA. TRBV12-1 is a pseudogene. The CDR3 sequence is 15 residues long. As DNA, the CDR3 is TGTGCCAGCACCACAGGTAGCCCGAATTACAATGAGCAGTTCTTC. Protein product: CASTTGSPNYNEQFF.

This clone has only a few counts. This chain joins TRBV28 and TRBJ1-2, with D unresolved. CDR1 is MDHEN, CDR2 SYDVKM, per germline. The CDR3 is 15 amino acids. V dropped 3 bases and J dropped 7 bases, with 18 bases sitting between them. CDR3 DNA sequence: TGTGCCAGCAGTTTGCGTATGTCAGGTTATAGTGGCTACACCTTC. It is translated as CASSLRMSGYSGYTF.

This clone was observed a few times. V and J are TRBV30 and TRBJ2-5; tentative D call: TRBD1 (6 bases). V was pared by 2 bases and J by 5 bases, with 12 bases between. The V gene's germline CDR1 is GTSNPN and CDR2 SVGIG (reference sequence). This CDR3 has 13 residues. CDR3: CAWSRGGGETQYF. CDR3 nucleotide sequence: TGTGCCTGGAGTCGTGGGGGCGGGGAGACCCAGTACTTC.

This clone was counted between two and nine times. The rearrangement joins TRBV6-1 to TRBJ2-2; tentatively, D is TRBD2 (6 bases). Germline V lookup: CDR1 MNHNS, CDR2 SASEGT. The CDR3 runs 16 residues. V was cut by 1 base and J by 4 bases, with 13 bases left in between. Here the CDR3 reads CASSEGGDGPTGELFF. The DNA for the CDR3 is TGTGCCAGCAGTGAAGGGGGGGACGGCCCCACCGGGGAGCTGTTTTTT.

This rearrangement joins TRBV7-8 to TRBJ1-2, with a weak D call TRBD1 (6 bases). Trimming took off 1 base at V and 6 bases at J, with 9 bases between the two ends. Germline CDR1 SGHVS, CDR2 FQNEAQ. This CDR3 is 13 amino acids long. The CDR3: CASSLDRVDGYTF. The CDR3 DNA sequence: TGTGCCAGCAGCTTAGACAGGGTGGATGGCTACACCTTC. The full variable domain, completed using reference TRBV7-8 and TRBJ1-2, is GAGVSQSPRYKVAKRGQDVALRCDPISGHVSLFWYQQALGQGPEFLTYFQNEAQLDKSGLPSDRFFAERPEGSVSTLKIQRTQQEDSAVYLCASSLDRVDGYTFGSGTRLTVV.

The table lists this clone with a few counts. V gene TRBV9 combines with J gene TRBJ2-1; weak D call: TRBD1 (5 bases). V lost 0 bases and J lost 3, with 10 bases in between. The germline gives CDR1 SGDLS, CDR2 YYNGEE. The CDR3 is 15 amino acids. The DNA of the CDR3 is TGTGCCAGCAGCGTAGGGGGCAGGGACTACAATGAGCAGTTCTTC. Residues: CASSVGGRDYNEQFF. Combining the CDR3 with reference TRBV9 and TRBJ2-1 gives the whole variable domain DSGVTQTPKHLITATGQRVTLRCSPRSGDLSVYWYQQSLDQGLQFLIQYYNGEERAKGNILERFSAQQFPDLHSELNLSSLELGDSALYFCASSVGGRDYNEQFFGPGTRLTVL.

Here the CDR3 reads CASSLDGEDYNEQFF. CDR3 sequence (DNA): TGTGCCAGCAGCTTAGATGGTGAGGACTACAATGAGCAGTTCTTC. The chain links TRBV11-3 to TRBJ2-1; no clear D. The CDR3 is 15 residues long. Per the germline V gene, CDR1 is SGHNT and CDR2 is YENEEA. V dropped 0 bases and J dropped 3 bases, with 9 bases sitting between them.

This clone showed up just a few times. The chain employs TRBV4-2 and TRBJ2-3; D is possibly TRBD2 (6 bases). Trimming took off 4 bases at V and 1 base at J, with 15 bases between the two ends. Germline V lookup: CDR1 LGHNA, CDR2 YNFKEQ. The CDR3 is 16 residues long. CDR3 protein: CASSPNRASGTDTQYF. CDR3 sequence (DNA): TGTGCCAGCAGCCCAAACCGGGCTAGCGGCACAGATACGCAGTATTTT.

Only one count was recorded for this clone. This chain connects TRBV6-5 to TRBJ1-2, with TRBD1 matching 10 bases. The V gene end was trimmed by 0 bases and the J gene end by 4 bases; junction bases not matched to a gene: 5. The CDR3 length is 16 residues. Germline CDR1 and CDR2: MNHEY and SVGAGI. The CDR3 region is CASSYSQGQGTYGYTF. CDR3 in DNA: TGTGCCAGCAGTTACTCTCAGGGACAGGGGACCTATGGCTACACCTTC.

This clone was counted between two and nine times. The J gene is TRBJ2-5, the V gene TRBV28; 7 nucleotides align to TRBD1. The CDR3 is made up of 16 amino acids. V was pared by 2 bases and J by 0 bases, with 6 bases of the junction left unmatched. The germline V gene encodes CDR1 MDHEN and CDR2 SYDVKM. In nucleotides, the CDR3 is TGTGCCAGCAGTTTAAGTAGGGGGCCCTACCAAGAGACCCAGTACTTC. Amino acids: CASSLSRGPYQETQYF.